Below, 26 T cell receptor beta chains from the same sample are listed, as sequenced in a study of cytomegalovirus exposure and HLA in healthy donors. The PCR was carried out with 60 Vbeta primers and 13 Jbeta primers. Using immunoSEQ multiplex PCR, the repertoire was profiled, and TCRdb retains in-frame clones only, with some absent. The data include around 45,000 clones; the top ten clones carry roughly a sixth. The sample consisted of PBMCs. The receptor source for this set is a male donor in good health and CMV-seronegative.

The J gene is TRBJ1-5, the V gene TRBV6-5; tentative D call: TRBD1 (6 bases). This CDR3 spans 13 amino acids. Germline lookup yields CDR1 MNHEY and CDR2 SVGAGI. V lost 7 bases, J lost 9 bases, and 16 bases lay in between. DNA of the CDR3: TGTGCCAGCAACAACAGGGTCGGCGGGCCCCAGCATTTT. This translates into CASNNRVGGPQHF.

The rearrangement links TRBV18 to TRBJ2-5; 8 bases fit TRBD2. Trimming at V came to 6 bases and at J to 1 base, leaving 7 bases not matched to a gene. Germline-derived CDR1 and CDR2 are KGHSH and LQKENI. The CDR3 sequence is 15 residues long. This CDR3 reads CASSAVSGAQETQYF. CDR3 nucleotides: TGTGCCAGCTCGGCAGTTAGCGGGGCCCAAGAGACCCAGTACTTC. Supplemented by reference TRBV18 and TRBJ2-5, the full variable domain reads NAGVMQNPRHLVRRRGQEARLRCSPMKGHSHVYWYRQLPEEGLKFMVYLQKENIIDESGMPKERFSAEFPKEGPSILRIQQVVRGDSAAYFCASSAVSGAQETQYFGPGTRLLVL.

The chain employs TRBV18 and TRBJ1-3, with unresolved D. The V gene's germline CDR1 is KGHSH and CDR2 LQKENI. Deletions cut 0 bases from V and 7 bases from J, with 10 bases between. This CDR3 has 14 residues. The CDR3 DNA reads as TGTGCCAGCTCACCACCGGCAGGTCCGAACACCATATATTTT. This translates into CASSPPAGPNTIYF.

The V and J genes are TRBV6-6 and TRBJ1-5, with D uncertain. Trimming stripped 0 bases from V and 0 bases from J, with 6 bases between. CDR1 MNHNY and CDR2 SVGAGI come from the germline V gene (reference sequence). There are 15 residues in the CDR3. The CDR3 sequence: CASSYSESSNQPQHF. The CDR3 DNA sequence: TGTGCCAGCAGTTACTCAGAGAGTAGCAATCAGCCCCAGCATTTT.

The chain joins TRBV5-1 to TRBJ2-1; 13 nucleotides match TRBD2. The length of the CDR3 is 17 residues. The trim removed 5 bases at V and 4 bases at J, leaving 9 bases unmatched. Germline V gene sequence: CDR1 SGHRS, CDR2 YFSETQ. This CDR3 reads CASRLGLAGALYNEQFF. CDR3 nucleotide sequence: TGCGCCAGCAGATTAGGACTAGCGGGGGCCTTATACAATGAGCAGTTCTTC.

CDR3 loop: CASSSSDRPMNTEAFF. The CDR3 region has the DNA TGTGCCAGCAGCTCTTCTGACAGGCCTATGAACACTGAAGCTTTCTTT. V gene TRBV7-9 combines with J gene TRBJ1-1; D may be TRBD1 (6 bases). This CDR3 is built from 16 residues. V was trimmed by 4 bases and J by 0 bases, leaving 15 bases between them. Germline V gives CDR1 SEHNR, CDR2 FQNEAQ (reference sequence).

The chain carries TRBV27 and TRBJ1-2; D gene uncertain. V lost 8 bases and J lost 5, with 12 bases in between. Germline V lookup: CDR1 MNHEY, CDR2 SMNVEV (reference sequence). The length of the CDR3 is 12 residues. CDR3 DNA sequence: TGTGCCAGCGCGACTCCTGGGTATGGCTACACCTTC. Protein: CASATPGYGYTF.

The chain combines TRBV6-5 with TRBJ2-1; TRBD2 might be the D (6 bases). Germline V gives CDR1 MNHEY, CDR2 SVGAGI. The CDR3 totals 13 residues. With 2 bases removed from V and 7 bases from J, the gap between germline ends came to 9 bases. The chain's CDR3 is CASSYGDLNEQFF. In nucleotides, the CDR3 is TGTGCCAGCAGTTACGGGGACTTAAATGAGCAGTTCTTC.

CDR3 amino acids: CASSLASSGRTYEQYF. The CDR3 DNA is TGCGCCAGCAGCTTGGCATCTAGCGGGAGGACCTACGAGCAGTACTTC. The rearrangement links TRBV5-1 to TRBJ2-7; TRBD2 matches 11 bases. In germline, CDR1 is SGHRS, CDR2 YFSETQ. The CDR3 consists of 16 residues. V shed 0 bases and J 2 bases; nucleotides not matched to a gene: 4.

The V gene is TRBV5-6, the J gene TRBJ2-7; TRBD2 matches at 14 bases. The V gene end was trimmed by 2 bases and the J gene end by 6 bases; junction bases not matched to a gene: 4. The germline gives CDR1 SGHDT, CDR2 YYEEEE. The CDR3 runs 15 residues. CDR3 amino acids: CASSLGLAGGIEQYF. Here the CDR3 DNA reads TGTGCCAGCAGCTTAGGACTAGCGGGGGGTATCGAGCAGTACTTC.

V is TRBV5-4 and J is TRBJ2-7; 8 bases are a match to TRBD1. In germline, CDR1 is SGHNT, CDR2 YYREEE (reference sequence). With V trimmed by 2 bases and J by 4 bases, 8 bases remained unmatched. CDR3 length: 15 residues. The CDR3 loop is CASSFPGQDTYEQYF. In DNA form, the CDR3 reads TGTGCCAGCAGCTTCCCGGGACAGGATACGTACGAGCAGTACTTC.

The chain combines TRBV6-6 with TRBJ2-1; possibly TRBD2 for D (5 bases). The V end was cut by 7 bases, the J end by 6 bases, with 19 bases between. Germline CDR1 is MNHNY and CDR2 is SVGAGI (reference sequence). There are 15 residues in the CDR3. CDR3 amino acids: CASTGSRVSINEQFF. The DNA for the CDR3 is TGTGCCAGCACCGGCTCGAGGGTTTCCATCAATGAGCAGTTCTTC.

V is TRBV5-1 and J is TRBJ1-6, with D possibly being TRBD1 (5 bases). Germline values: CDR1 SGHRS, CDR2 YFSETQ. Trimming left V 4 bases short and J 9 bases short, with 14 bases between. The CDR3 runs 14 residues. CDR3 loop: CASSGEGDGSPLHF. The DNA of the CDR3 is TGCGCCAGCAGCGGGGAAGGGGATGGTTCACCCCTCCACTTT. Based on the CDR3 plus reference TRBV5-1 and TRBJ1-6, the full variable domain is KAGVTQTPRYLIKTRGQQVTLSCSPISGHRSVSWYQQTPGQGLQFLFEYFSETQRNKGNFPGRFSGRQFSNSRSEMNVSTLELGDSALYLCASSGEGDGSPLHFGNGTRLTVT.

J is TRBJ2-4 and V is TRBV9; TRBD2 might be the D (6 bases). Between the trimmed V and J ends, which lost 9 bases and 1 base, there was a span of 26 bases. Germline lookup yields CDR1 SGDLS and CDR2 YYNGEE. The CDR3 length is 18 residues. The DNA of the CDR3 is TGTGCCACCCCGTCGGGGACTGGGTCTAGTAGGGCCAAAAACATTCAGTACTTC. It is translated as CATPSGTGSSRAKNIQYF.

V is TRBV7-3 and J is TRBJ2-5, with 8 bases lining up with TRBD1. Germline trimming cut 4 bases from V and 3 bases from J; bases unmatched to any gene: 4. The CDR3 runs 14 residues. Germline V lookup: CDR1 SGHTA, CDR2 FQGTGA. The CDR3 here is CASSSGQGEETQYF. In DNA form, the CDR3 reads TGTGCCAGCAGCTCCGGACAGGGCGAAGAGACCCAGTACTTC.

The CDR3 is CASSPQQGNYGYTF. CDR3 DNA sequence: TGCGCCAGCAGCCCTCAACAGGGAAACTATGGCTACACCTTC. The chain employs TRBV5-1 and TRBJ1-2, with D maybe TRBD1 (6 bases). This CDR3 contains 14 residues. Trimming pared 4 bases from V and 2 bases from J, leaving 12 bases between. Per germline, CDR1 SGHRS and CDR2 YFSETQ.

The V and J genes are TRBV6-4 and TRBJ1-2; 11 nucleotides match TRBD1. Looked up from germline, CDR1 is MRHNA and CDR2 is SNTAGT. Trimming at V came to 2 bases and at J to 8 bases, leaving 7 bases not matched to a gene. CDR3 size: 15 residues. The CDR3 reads CASSDTGQGVGGYTF. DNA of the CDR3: TGTGCCAGCAGTGACACGGGACAGGGGGTCGGCGGCTACACCTTC.

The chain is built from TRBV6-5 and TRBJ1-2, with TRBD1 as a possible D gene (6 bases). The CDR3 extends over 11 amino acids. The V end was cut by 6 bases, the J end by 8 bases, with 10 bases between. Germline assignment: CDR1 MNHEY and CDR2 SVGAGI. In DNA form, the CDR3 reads TGTGCCAGCAGGGATGGGGGCGGCTACACCTTC. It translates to CASRDGGGYTF.

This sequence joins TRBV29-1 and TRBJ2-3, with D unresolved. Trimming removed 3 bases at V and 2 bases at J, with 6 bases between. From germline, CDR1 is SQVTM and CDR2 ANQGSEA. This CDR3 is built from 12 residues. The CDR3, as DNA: TGCAGCGTTGAGGGCTACACAGATACGCAGTATTTT. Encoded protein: CSVEGYTDTQYF.

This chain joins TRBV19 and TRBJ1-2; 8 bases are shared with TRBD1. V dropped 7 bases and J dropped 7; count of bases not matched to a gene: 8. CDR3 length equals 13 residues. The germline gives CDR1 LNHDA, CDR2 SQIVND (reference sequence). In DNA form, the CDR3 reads TGTGCCAGTACCCTGACAGGGGTTGGTGGCTACACCTTC. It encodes CASTLTGVGGYTF.

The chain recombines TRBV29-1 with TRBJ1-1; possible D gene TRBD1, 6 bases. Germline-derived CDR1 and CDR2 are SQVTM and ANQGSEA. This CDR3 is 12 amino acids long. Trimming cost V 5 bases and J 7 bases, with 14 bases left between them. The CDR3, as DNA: TGCAGCGTTCCCGACGGACAGCTTGAAGCTTTCTTT. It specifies CSVPDGQLEAFF.

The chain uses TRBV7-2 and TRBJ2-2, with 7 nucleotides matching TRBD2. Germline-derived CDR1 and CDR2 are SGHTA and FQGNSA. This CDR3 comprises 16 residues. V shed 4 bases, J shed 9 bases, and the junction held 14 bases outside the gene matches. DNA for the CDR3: TGTGCCAGCAGCTCCATACAGCGGGGAACATTCCGGGAGCTGTTTTTT. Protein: CASSSIQRGTFRELFF.

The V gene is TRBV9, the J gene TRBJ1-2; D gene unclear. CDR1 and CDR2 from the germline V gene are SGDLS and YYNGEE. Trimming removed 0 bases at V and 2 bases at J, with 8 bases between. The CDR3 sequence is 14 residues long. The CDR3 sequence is CASSVGPGNYGYTF. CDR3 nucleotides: TGTGCCAGCAGCGTAGGACCAGGAAACTATGGCTACACCTTC.

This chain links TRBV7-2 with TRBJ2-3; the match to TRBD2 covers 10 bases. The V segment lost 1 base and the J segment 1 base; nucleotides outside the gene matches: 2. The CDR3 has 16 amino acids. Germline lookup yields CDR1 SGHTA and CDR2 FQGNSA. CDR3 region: CASSLGGLAGTDTQYF. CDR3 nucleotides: TGTGCCAGCAGCTTAGGAGGACTAGCGGGCACAGATACGCAGTATTTT.

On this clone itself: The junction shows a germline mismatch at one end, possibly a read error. The CDR3 loop reads CASSSGQDEQYF. The CDR3 DNA reads TGTGCCAGCAGCTCCGGACAAGACGAACAGTACTTC. The J gene is TRBJ2-7, the V gene TRBV5-6, with a possible D match to TRBD1 (5 bases). This CDR3 has 12 amino acids. Per the germline V gene, CDR1 is SGHDT and CDR2 is YYEEEE.

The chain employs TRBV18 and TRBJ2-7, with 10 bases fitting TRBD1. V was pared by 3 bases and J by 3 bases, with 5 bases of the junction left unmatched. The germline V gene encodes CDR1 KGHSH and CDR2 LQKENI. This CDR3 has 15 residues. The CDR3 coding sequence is TGTGCCAGCTCACCGACAGGGGGCAACTACTACGAGCAGTACTTC. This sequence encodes CASSPTGGNYYEQYF.